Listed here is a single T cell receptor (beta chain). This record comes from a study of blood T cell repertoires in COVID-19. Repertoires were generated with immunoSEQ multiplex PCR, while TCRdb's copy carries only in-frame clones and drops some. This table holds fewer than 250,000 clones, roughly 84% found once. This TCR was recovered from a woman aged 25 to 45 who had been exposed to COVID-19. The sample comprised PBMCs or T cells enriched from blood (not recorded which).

CDR3 in DNA: TGTGCCAGCTCACCCCAGGCCTTGGCCGATGGCTACACCTTC. It encodes CASSPQALADGYTF. The chain joins TRBV18 to TRBJ1-2; no firm D call. Per the germline V gene, CDR1 is KGHSH and CDR2 is LQKENI. This CDR3 comprises 14 residues. Trimming stripped 3 bases from V and 6 bases from J, with 14 bases between.